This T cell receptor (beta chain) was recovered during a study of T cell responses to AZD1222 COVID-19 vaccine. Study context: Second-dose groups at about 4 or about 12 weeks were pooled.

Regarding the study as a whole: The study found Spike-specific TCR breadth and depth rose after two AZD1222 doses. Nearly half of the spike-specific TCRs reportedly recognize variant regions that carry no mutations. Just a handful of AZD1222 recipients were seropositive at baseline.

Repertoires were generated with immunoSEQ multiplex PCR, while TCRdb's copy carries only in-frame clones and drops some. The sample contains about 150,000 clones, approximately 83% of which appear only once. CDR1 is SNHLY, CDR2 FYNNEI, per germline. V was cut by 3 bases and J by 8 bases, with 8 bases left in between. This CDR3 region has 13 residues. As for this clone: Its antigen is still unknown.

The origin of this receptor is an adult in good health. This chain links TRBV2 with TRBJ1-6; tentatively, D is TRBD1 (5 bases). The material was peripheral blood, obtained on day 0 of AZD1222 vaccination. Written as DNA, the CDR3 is TGTGCCAGCAGTGATGGGGCCGATTCACCCCTCCACTTT. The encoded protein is CASSDGADSPLHF.